This T cell receptor (beta chain) was found in a study of post-analysis software for immune sequencing data. Study-wide results and caveats: Among roughly 5 TRBV segments more frequent in patients than controls were TRBV5-6, TRBV5-1 and TRBV20-1. Samples from one preparation batch, clustered by F measure, grouped strongly together.

Unique molecular identifiers tagged the TCR beta cDNA libraries. T cells numbering roughly 1 to 10 million gave rise to 500,000 or so cDNA molecules. TCRdb used MiXCR to reprocess the PCR reads, holding one entry per CDR3 protein. This table has around 400,000 distinct CDR3 sequences, less than 40% appearing once. CDR1 is MDHEN, CDR2 SYDVKM, per germline. This CDR3 has 16 amino acids. Unmatched junction bases numbered 12, after V lost 4 bases and J lost 3 bases. On this clonotype itself: Its antigen is as yet unknown.

This chain uses TRBV28 with TRBJ2-7, with 7 bases aligning to TRBD1. This receptor was obtained from a girl aged 5 to 17 with multiple sclerosis. The source material was blood. CDR3 protein: CASSSPPGQMGYEQYF. DNA of the CDR3: TGTGCCAGCAGTTCCCCGCCGGGACAGATGGGCTACGAGCAGTACTTC.